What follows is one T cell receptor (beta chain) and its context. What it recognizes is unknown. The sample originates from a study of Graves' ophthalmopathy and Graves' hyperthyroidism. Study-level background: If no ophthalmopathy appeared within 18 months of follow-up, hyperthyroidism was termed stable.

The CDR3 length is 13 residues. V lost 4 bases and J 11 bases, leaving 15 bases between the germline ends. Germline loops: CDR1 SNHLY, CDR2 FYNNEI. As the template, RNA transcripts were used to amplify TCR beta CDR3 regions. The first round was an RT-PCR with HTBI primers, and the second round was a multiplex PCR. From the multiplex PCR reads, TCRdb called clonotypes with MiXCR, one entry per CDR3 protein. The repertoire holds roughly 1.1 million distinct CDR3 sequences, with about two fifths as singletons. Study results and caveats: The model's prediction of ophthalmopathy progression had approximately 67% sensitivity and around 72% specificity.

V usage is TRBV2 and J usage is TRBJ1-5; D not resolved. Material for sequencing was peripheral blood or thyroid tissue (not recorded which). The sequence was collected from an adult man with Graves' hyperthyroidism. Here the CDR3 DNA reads TGTGCCAGCAGTGTAGAGCGTAAACAGTCCCAGCATTTT. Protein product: CASSVERKQSQHF. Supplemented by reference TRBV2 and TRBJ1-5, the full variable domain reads EPEVTQTPSHQVTQMGQEVILRCVPISNHLYFYWYRQILGQKVEFLVSFYNNEISEKSEIFDDQFSVERPDGSNFTLKIRSTKLEDSAMYFCASSVERKQSQHFGDGTRLSIL.